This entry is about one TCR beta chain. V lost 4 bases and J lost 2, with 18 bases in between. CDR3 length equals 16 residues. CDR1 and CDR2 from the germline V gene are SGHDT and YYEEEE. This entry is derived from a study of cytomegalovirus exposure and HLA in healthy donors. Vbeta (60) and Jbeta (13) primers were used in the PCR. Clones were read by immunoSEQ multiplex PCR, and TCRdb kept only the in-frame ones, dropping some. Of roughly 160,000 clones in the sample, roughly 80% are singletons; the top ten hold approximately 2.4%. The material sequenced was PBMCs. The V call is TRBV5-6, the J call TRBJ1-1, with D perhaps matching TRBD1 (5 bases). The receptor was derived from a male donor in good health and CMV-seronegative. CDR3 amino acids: CASSPAYQTVNTEAFF. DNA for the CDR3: TGTGCCAGCAGCCCGGCATACCAGACAGTTAACACTGAAGCTTTCTTT. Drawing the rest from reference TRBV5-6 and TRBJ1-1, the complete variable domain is DAGVTQSPTHLIKTRGQQVTLRCSPKSGHDTVSWYQQALGQGPQFIFQYYEEEERQRGNFPDRFSGHQFPNYSSELNVNALLLGDSALYLCASSPAYQTVNTEAFFGQGTRLTVV.